These 19 T cell receptor beta chains share one sample of origin, sequenced in a study of control samples from healthy donors and cancer patients. The repertoire was sequenced with immunoSEQ multiplex PCR; TCRdb's copy has only in-frame clones and lacks some. The sample lists over 150,000 clones, roughly 94% seen once, with 14% in the top ten. The sequencing input was PBMCs. Receptors originate from a man between 60 and 75 years old with colorectal cancer.

The J gene is TRBJ1-1, the V gene TRBV3-1 (or the pseudogene TRBV3-2); D might be TRBD1 (6 bases). Between the trimmed V and J ends, which lost 5 bases and 7 bases, there was a span of 11 bases. This CDR3 is 12 amino acids long. The V gene's germline CDR1 is LGHDT and CDR2 YNNKEL (reference sequence). Here the CDR3 DNA reads TGTGCCAGCAGCTTGGACAGATATGAAGCTTTCTTT. Residues: CASSLDRYEAFF.

This sequence joins TRBV2 and TRBJ1-2; a weak D match, TRBD1 (5 bases). Trimming left V 7 bases short and J 3 bases short, with 12 bases between. The CDR3 covers 13 residues. The germline gives CDR1 SNHLY, CDR2 FYNNEI. The CDR3 region has the DNA TGTGCCAGCAAGTCGGACACGGACTATGGCTACACCTTC. Its translation: CASKSDTDYGYTF.

The CDR3 DNA follows: TGTGCCAGCAGCTTATCCTCCGGGACAGACTCCTACGAGCAGTACTTC. This codes for CASSLSSGTDSYEQYF. The V gene is TRBV7-2, the J gene TRBJ2-7, with 7 bases aligning to TRBD1. CDR3 size: 16 residues. V dropped 2 bases and J dropped 0; count of bases not matched to a gene: 7. From germline, CDR1 is SGHTA and CDR2 FQGNSA.

The chain joins TRBV10-3 to TRBJ2-1, with D unresolved. Germline values: CDR1 ENHRY, CDR2 SYGVKD. V shed 4 bases and J shed 0 bases, with 10 bases lying between them. The CDR3 has 15 amino acids. The CDR3 nucleotides read TGTGCCATCAGTGTTCTGCCAAGCTCCTACAATGAGCAGTTCTTC. Amino acids: CAISVLPSSYNEQFF.

This clone has a single count. This chain connects TRBV5-4 to TRBJ2-2; a possible D gene is TRBD1 (5 bases). This CDR3 region has 12 residues. Germline CDR1 SGHNT, CDR2 YYREEE (reference sequence). Trimming removed 6 bases from V and 3 bases from J, with 6 bases in between. CDR3 sequence: CASKGDTGELFF. The CDR3 coding sequence is TGTGCCAGCAAAGGGGACACCGGGGAGCTGTTTTTT.

The J gene is TRBJ2-6, the V gene TRBV28, with D perhaps TRBD2 (6 bases). V was clipped by 3 bases and J by 4 bases, with 16 bases between them. The CDR3 is 17 amino acids. Per germline, CDR1 MDHEN and CDR2 SYDVKM. The CDR3 is CASSLGPGRPGANVLTF. The DNA of the CDR3 is TGTGCCAGCAGTTTGGGTCCAGGGAGGCCCGGGGCCAACGTCCTGACTTTC.

The chain recombines TRBV4-3 with TRBJ2-5; 13 bases fit TRBD2. This CDR3 has 19 amino acids. J lost 5 bases, V lost 0 bases, and 12 bases had no gene match. Germline-derived CDR1 and CDR2 are LGHNA and YSLEER. The CDR3 nucleotides are TGCGCCAGCAGCCAAGAGGTCTTGACGGGACTAGCGGGGTCGGAGACCCAGTACTTC. Encoded protein: CASSQEVLTGLAGSETQYF.

This clone was found a few times. The chain couples TRBV29-1 to TRBJ1-1; 8 positions agree with TRBD1. Trimming cost V 4 bases and J 5 bases; bases outside gene matches: 3. CDR3 length: 12 residues. Germline loops: CDR1 SQVTM, CDR2 ANQGSEA. CDR3 nucleotide sequence: TGCAGCGTTGTTGACAGGGGAACTGAAGCTTTCTTT. It is translated as CSVVDRGTEAFF.

The gene calls are TRBV5-1 and TRBJ1-5; D gene unclear. Trimming took off 1 base at V and 0 bases at J, with 5 bases between the two ends. The CDR3 is made up of 14 amino acids. From germline, CDR1 is SGHRS and CDR2 YFSETQ. The CDR3 protein is CASSLTGSNQPQHF. The CDR3, as DNA: TGCGCCAGCAGCTTGACGGGTAGCAATCAGCCCCAGCATTTT.

The rearrangement joins TRBV27 to TRBJ1-2, with 10 positions matching TRBD1. V lost 7 bases, J lost 8 bases, and 4 bases stayed unmatched. The V gene's germline CDR1 is MNHEY and CDR2 SMNVEV (reference sequence). The CDR3 covers 12 residues. DNA of the CDR3: TGTGCCAGCACGACAGGGGGCGGGGGCTACACCTTC. Its translation: CASTTGGGGYTF.

With regard to this clone: Other DNA sequences in the same sample also yield this CDR3. The chain couples TRBV7-2 to TRBJ2-5, with 11 bases aligning to TRBD2. V was pared by 3 bases and J by 2 bases, with 2 bases of the junction left unmatched. The CDR3 extends over 15 amino acids. Germline CDR1 reads SGHTA; CDR2 reads FQGNSA. CDR3 coding DNA: TGTGCCAGCAGCTTGGTAGCGGGGGGGCAAGAGACCCAGTACTTC. Translated, it gives CASSLVAGGQETQYF.

J is TRBJ1-1 and V is TRBV30; D may be TRBD1 (6 bases). Per germline, CDR1 GTSNPN and CDR2 SVGIG (reference sequence). Deletions cut 4 bases from V and 4 bases from J, with 13 bases between. This CDR3 region has 13 residues. The CDR3 loop is CAWNRVGGTEAFF. CDR3 in DNA: TGTGCCTGGAACAGGGTTGGGGGCACTGAAGCTTTCTTT. Looking up the rest from reference TRBV30 and TRBJ1-1 gives the full variable domain: SQTIHQWPATLVQPVGSPLSLECTVEGTSNPNLYWYRQAAGRGLQLLFYSVGIGQISSEVPQNLSASRPQDRQFILSSKKLLLSDSGFYLCAWNRVGGTEAFFGQGTRLTVV.

This chain links TRBV6-6 with TRBJ1-2; 10 positions match TRBD1. Germline assignment: CDR1 MNHNY and CDR2 SVGAGI (reference sequence). CDR3 length: 15 amino acids. Losses at the gene ends were 0 bases for V and 4 bases for J; bases not matched to a gene: 2. The CDR3 sequence: CASSYSDRGVYGYTF. DNA for the CDR3: TGTGCCAGCAGTTACTCGGACAGGGGGGTCTATGGCTACACCTTC.

CDR3 amino acids: CASTERRGPSSGANVLTF. The CDR3 DNA reads TGTGCCAGCACTGAGAGAAGGGGACCGAGCTCTGGGGCCAACGTCCTGACTTTC. The chain uses TRBV5-4 and TRBJ2-6; D assignment may be TRBD1 or TRBD2 (5 bases each). Germline V gene data show CDR1 as SGHNT and CDR2 as YYREEE (reference sequence). The CDR3 extends over 18 amino acids. V gave up 6 bases and J gave up 0 bases, with 19 bases separating them.

The rearrangement links TRBV6-5 to TRBJ2-5; either TRBD1 or TRBD2 may fit D (5 bases each). CDR1 and CDR2 (germline): MNHEY, SVGAGI. This CDR3 has 13 residues. V was shortened by 6 bases and J by 3 bases, with 11 bases between the two germline ends. The DNA for the CDR3 is TGTGCCAGCAGCCTAGAGGGGAAAGAGACCCAGTACTTC. Encoded protein: CASSLEGKETQYF.

The chain couples TRBV7-2 to TRBJ1-5; no firm D call. Deletions cut 6 bases from V and 7 bases from J, with 19 bases between. The length of the CDR3 is 15 residues. Germline CDR1 SGHTA, CDR2 FQGNSA. In DNA form, the CDR3 reads TGTGCCAGCAGTTTGACGTGGGGAATTGGGCAGCCCCAGCATTTT. Amino acids: CASSLTWGIGQPQHF.

This chain joins TRBV5-4 and TRBJ2-2; D may be TRBD2 (7 bases). The V gene's germline CDR1 is SGHNT and CDR2 YYREEE (reference sequence). With 2 bases removed from V and 2 bases from J, the gap between germline ends came to 13 bases. CDR3 length: 16 residues. CDR3 DNA sequence: TGTGCCAGCAGCTTCGGCGGGGGCCCTAACACCGGGGAGCTGTTTTTT. Its translation is CASSFGGGPNTGELFF. Full variable domain (missing parts from reference TRBV5-4 and TRBJ2-2): ETGVTQSPTHLIKTRGQQVTLRCSSQSGHNTVSWYQQALGQGPQFIFQYYREEENGRGNFPPRFSGLQFPNYSSELNVNALELDDSALYLCASSFGGGPNTGELFFGEGSRLTVL.

The rearrangement uses TRBV6-1 and TRBJ2-3, with 7 nucleotides matching TRBD1. Germline V CDR1 and CDR2: MNHNS, SASEGT. Trimming at V came to 2 bases and at J to 5 bases, leaving 16 bases not matched to a gene. The CDR3 extends over 18 amino acids. Here the CDR3 reads CASSERFLGTAIKDTQYF. DNA for the CDR3: TGTGCCAGCAGTGAACGTTTTTTAGGGACAGCGATAAAAGATACGCAGTATTTT.

The J gene is TRBJ2-3, the V gene TRBV7-7, with 7 bases matching TRBD1. Losses at the gene ends were 6 bases for V and 1 base for J; bases not matched to a gene: 7. The CDR3 contains 15 residues. The V gene's germline CDR1 is SSHAT and CDR2 FNYEAQ (reference sequence). Here the CDR3 reads CASSPGGGGTDTQYF. The CDR3 DNA is TGTGCCAGCAGTCCAGGGGGTGGAGGCACAGATACGCAGTATTTT.